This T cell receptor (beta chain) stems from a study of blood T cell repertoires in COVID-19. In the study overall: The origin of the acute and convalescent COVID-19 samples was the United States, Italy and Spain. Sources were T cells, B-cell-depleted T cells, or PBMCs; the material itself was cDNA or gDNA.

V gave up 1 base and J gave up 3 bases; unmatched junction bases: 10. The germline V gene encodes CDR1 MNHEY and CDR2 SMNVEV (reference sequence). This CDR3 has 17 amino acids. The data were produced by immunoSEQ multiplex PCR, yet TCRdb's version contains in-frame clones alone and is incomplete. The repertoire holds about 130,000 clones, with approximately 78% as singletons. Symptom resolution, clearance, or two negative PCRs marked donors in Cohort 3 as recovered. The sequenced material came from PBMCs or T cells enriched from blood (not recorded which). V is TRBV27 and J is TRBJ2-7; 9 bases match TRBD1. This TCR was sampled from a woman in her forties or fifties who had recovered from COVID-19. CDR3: CASSLLRGQGGGYEQYF. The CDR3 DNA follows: TGTGCCAGCAGTTTATTACGGGGACAGGGAGGAGGCTACGAGCAGTACTTC.